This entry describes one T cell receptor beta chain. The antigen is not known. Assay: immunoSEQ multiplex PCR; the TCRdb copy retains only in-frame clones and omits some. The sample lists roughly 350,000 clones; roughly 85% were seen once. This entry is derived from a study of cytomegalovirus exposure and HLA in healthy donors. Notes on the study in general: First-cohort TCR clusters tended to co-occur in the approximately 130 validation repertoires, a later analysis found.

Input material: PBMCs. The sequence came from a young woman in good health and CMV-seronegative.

The CDR3 reads CASSLLAGALEQYF. CDR3 DNA sequence: TGTGCCAGCAGCTTACTAGCGGGAGCACTCGAGCAGTACTTC. The chain is built from TRBV7-9 and TRBJ2-7; 10 nucleotides agree with TRBD2. Trimming removed 2 bases from V and 6 bases from J; junction bases left unmatched: 4. The CDR3 length is 14 residues. Germline CDR1 is SEHNR and CDR2 is FQNEAQ (reference sequence).